These T cell receptor beta chains were read from a single sample in a study of T cell responses to AZD1222 COVID-19 vaccine. Profiled with immunoSEQ multiplex PCR; TCRdb holds only in-frame clones, not every one. This sample has 95,000 to 100,000 clones, with over 85% found just once. This specimen was peripheral blood, taken on day 0 of AZD1222 vaccination. The receptors come from an adult in good health. The conserved cysteine and the conserved F or W are not part of the CDR3 here. Each record gives: V gene, J gene, CDR3 protein.

>TRBV5-1|TRBJ1-2
ASSLVAGANYGYT
>TRBV4-3|TRBJ2-7
ASSQDGRREQY
>TRBV19|TRBJ1-5
ASRPRDFGINQPQH
>TRBV15|TRBJ2-1
ATSRDSGAEQF
>TRBV23-1|TRBJ2-2
ASSQQGAWTGELF
>TRBV4-1|TRBJ1-4
ASSQEGGHNEKLF
>TRBV5-1|TRBJ1-1
ASSLSSGANTEAF
>TRBV7-3|TRBJ2-2
ASSPDNTGELF
>TRBV19|TRBJ2-3
ASSQRQGRADTQY
>TRBV7-2|TRBJ2-1
ASSLAALVYYNEQF
>TRBV5-5|TRBJ2-7
ASLAGLAGAYEQY
>TRBV5-8|TRBJ1-5
ASGGGTRGSNQPQH
>TRBV18|TRBJ2-3
ASSKLADTDTQY
>TRBV7-9|TRBJ1-2
ASSLERTGNYGYT
>TRBV2|TRBJ1-2
ASSAGVSYGYT
>TRBV18|TRBJ2-4
ASSPNRRDIQY
>TRBV5-1|TRBJ2-2
ASSFIRDSKNTGELF
>TRBV18|TRBJ1-5
ASSPASNQPQH
>TRBV5-1|TRBJ2-7
ASSLGQTPTYEQY
>TRBV6-5|TRBJ1-2
ASSYLGTATGGYT
>TRBV11-3|TRBJ2-7
ASSYGTSLPYEQY
>TRBV29-1|TRBJ1-3
SVEDRVSSGNTIY
>TRBV4-2|TRBJ1-1
ASSQGTGDTEAF
>TRBV4-1|TRBJ2-7
ASSPGTGVGEQY
>TRBV30|TRBJ1-2
ALSTGGYT
>TRBV14|TRBJ2-7
ASGVTWYEQY
>TRBV7-9|TRBJ2-5
ASSPGTGGGETQY
>TRBV7-2|TRBJ2-2
ASSSYTGELF
>TRBV13|TRBJ2-4
ASSSTGDIQY
>TRBV29-1|TRBJ1-1
SVGQARGEAF
>TRBV14|TRBJ1-6
ASQYLLSTESSYNSPLH
>TRBV6-2/TRBV6-3|TRBJ1-5
ASSYRGEYSNQPQH
>TRBV28|TRBJ2-5
ASSFGQQQETQY
>TRBV14|TRBJ1-5
ASSLGQGHQPQH
>TRBV29-1|TRBJ2-1
SVGFQRGPNEQF
>TRBV7-9|TRBJ1-2
ASSLSAGIGGYT
>TRBV5-1|TRBJ1-6
ASSLGGSNPLNSPLH
>TRBV6-1|TRBJ1-2
ASSEFGPSGGYT
>TRBV19|TRBJ1-5
ASSDTGISNQPQH
>TRBV6-5|TRBJ2-4
ASTGTLELIQY
>TRBV2|TRBJ2-7
ASSQGQATYEQY
>TRBV6-5|TRBJ1-6
ASSLTGVNSPLH